The 3 T cell receptor beta chains reported below all come from one sample, sequenced in a study of regulatory T cells in long-lasting Graves disease. Investigators prepared the TCR beta libraries by applying iRepertoire HTBI primers and Arm-PCR of CDR3 regions. TCRdb re-derived calls from the multiplex PCR reads in MiXCR, one entry per CDR3 protein. The table has some 340,000 distinct CDR3 sequences, approximately 23% seen once. Stated time point: persistent/refractory GD, antithyroid drugs over 5 years with positive TRAb. Isolated PBMC RNA provided the starting material for the TCR library. The input for sequencing was peripheral blood mononuclear cells (PBMCs), taken when the disease was refractory, from a patient treated with antithyroid drugs. These receptors originate from a woman aged 40 to 49 with Graves disease.

A few counts support this clonotype. At one end the junction does not follow the germline gene, possibly because of a read error. The rearrangement joins TRBV3-1 to TRBJ1-1, with D hard to call. The CDR3 is 12 amino acids. The germline CDR1 and CDR2 sequences are LGHDT and YNNKEL (reference sequence). CDR3 coding DNA: TGTGCCAGCAGCCAAATGAACAGTGAAGCTTTCTTT. Translating gives CASSQMNSEAFF. Supplemented by reference TRBV3-1 and TRBJ1-1, the full variable domain reads DTAVSQTPKYLVTQMGNDKSIKCEQNLGHDTMYWYKQDSKKFLKIMFSYNNKELIINETVPNRFSPKSPDKAHLNLHINSLELGDSAVYFCASSQMNSEAFFGQGTRLTVV.

This clonotype was observed a few times. The chain has TRBV7-8 and TRBJ2-2; D is uncertain. V was clipped by 6 bases and J by 6 bases, with 8 bases between them. The CDR3 is made up of 12 amino acids. The germline V gene encodes CDR1 SGHVS and CDR2 FQNEAQ. Here the CDR3 DNA reads TGTGCCAGCAGGGGATGGTCCGGGGAGCTGTTTTTT. Amino acid sequence: CASRGWSGELFF. Supplemented by reference TRBV7-8 and TRBJ2-2, the full variable domain reads GAGVSQSPRYKVAKRGQDVALRCDPISGHVSLFWYQQALGQGPEFLTYFQNEAQLDKSGLPSDRFFAERPEGSVSTLKIQRTQQEDSAVYLCASRGWSGELFFGEGSRLTVL.

This clonotype was seen only a few times. This chain joins TRBV7-9 and TRBJ2-2; 12 bases are shared with TRBD2. V shed 5 bases and J 4 bases; nucleotides not matched to a gene: 5. The CDR3 has 16 amino acids. Germline values: CDR1 SEHNR, CDR2 FQNEAQ (reference sequence). CDR3 coding DNA: TGTGCCAGCAGCCCTGGACTAGCGGGAATCACCGGGGAGCTGTTTTTT. Translating it yields CASSPGLAGITGELFF.